This TCR beta chain was captured in a study of T cell repertoires in cytomegalovirus infection (dated by TCRdb to between 2018 and 2020). About the full investigation: Donor HLA type was relevant to the analysis, as public TCR beta signatures indicated carriage of CMV infection together with the matching HLA type. What the study reported, not specific to this receptor: The ex vivo response was dominated by HLA-C-restricted CMV-specific TCR beta clonotypes, and the single most frequent clonotype in two of eight donors was supplied by these HLA-C-restricted clonotypes. Cumulative frequency of public TCR beta family members discriminated carriers of CMV infection plus the relevant HLA type in this cohort and an independent roughly 340-donor cohort.

Worth noting for this clonotype: No antigen is known for it. No base-level quality is on record; no much larger clone is a single base apart.

Sequenced on an Illumina HiSeq 1500. TCRdb passed the public sequencing reads through fastp at Q25 and MiXCR, retaining productive beta sequences. CDR3 protein sequences are deduplicated, and each keeps its most common genes and DNA. This sample gives roughly 760,000 distinct CDR3 sequences in total; roughly a third of them show up just once. Of the sample, under 3% is held by the ten largest clones. V is pared back by 1 base and J by 1 base, with 15 bases lying between the germline termini. The CDR3 runs 17 amino acids, cysteine and phenylalanine included. Just CDR3 DNA is preserved here, 51 bases in frame from base 1. The germline V gene (reference sequence) gives CDR1 as SEHNR and CDR2 as FQNEAQ.

The sample consisted of PBMCs. Rearrangement joined TRBV7-9 to TRBJ2-3, with the D gene not clear enough to name. The TCR originated in a human donor in good health (CMV status not recorded). Some clones in this sample may be carry-over from other donors' samples. The bases are TGTGCCAGCAGCTTAGTGTCCGGTCCTCTCCGCACAGATACGCAGTATTTT. Its translation reads: CASSLVSGPLRTDTQYF.